This TCR beta chain emerged from a study of blood T cell repertoires in COVID-19. Overall study: Samples representing acute and convalescent COVID-19 were sourced from the United States, Italy and Spain. PBMCs, B-cell-depleted T cells, or T cells provided the cDNA or gDNA that made up the material.

Assay: immunoSEQ multiplex PCR; the TCRdb copy retains only in-frame clones and omits some. The table lists around 110,000 clones, around nine tenths of them singletons. The CDR3 runs to 14 residues. Germline V lookup: CDR1 MGHRA, CDR2 YSYEKL. V lost 1 base, J lost 5 bases, and 11 bases lay in between. The specimen sequenced was peripheral blood. This receptor was obtained from a human donor with active COVID-19. The donor label of this sample is uncertain. The chain joins TRBV4-1 to TRBJ2-5; tentatively, D is TRBD1 (6 bases). CDR3 loop: CASSQAPGEETQYF. DNA of the CDR3: TGCGCCAGCAGCCAAGCTCCAGGGGAGGAGACCCAGTACTTC.